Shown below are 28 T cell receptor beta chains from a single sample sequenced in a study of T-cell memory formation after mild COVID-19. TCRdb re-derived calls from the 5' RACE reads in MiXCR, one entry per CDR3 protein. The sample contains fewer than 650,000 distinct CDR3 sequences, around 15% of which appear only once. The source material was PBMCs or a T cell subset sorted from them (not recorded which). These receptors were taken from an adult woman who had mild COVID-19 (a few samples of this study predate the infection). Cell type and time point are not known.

CDR3 protein: CASMRGGSTDTQYF. DNA for the CDR3: TGTGCCAGTATGAGGGGCGGAAGCACAGATACGCAGTATTTT. V is TRBV19 and J is TRBJ2-3, with D perhaps TRBD1 or TRBD2 (5 bases each). Germline V gene data show CDR1 as LNHDA and CDR2 as SQIVND (reference sequence). V lost 7 bases and J lost 0, with 11 bases in between. The CDR3 loop spans 14 amino acids.

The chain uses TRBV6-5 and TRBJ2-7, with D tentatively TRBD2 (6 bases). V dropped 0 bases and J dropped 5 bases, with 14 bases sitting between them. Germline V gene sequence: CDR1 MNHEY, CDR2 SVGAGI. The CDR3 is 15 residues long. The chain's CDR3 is CASSYSFVSGDEQYF. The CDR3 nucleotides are TGTGCCAGCAGTTACTCCTTCGTATCGGGAGACGAGCAGTACTTC.

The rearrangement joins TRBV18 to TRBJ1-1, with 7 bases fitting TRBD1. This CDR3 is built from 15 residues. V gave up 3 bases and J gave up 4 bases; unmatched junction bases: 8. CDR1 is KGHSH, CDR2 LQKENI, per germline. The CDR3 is CASSPGTVDVTEAFF. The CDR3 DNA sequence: TGTGCCAGCTCACCCGGGACAGTCGATGTCACTGAAGCTTTCTTT.

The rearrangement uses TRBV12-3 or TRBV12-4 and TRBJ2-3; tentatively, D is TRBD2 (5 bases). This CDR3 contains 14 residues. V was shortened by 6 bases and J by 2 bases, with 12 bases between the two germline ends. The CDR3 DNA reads TGTGCCAGCAGCTGGACTGCAAACACAGATACGCAGTATTTT. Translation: CASSWTANTDTQYF.

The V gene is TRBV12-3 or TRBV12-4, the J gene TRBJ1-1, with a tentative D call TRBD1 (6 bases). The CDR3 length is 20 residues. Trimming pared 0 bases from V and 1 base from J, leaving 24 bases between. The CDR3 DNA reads TGTGCCAGCAGTTTAGCTTTAAGGGGGGGGGTTAAGACGCGGAACACTGAAGCTTTCTTT. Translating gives CASSLALRGGVKTRNTEAFF.

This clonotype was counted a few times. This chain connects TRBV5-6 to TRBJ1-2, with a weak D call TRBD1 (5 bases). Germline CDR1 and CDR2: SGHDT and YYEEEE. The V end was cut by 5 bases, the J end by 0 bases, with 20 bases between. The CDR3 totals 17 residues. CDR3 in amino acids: CASRPVIRGPANYGYTF. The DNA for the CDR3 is TGTGCCAGCAGACCGGTCATAAGGGGACCCGCTAACTATGGCTACACCTTC. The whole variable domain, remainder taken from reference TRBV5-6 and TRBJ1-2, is DAGVTQSPTHLIKTRGQQVTLRCSPKSGHDTVSWYQQALGQGPQFIFQYYEEEERQRGNFPDRFSGHQFPNYSSELNVNALLLGDSALYLCASRPVIRGPANYGYTFGSGTRLTVV.

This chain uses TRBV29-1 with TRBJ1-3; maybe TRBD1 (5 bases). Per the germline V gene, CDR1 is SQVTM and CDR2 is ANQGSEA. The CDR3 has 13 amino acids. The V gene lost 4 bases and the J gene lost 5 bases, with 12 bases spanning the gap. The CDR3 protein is CSVAQGVRNTIYF. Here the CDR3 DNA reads TGCAGCGTTGCCCAAGGGGTCCGAAACACCATATATTTT.

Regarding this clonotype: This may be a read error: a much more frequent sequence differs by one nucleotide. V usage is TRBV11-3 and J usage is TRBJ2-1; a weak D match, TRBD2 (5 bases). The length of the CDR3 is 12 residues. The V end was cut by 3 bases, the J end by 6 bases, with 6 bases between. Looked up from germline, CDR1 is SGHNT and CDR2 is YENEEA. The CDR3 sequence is CASSLEANEQFF. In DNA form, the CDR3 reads TGTGCCAGCAGCTTGGAGGCCAATGAGCAGTTCTTC.

The CDR3, as DNA: TGCGCCAGCAGCTTGGCCATGTCAACAGGGGCCTACGAGCAGTACTTC. This sequence encodes CASSLAMSTGAYEQYF. The genes are TRBV5-1 and TRBJ2-7; 7 nucleotides match TRBD1. V lost 0 bases to trimming and J lost 2 bases; unmatched junction nucleotides: 8. The CDR3 sequence is 16 residues long. Per germline, CDR1 SGHRS and CDR2 YFSETQ.

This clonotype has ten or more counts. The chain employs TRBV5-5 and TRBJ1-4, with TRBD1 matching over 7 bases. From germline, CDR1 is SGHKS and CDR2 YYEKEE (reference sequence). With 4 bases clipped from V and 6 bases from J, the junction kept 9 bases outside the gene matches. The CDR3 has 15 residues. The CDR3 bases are TGTGCCAGCAGCACCCCACGGGACAGCCATGAAAAACTGTTTTTT. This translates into CASSTPRDSHEKLFF. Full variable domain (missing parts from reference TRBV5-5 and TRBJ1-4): DAGVTQSPTHLIKTRGQQVTLRCSPISGHKSVSWYQQVLGQGPQFIFQYYEKEERGRGNFPDRFSARQFPNYSSELNVNALLLGDSALYLCASSTPRDSHEKLFFGSGTQLSVL.

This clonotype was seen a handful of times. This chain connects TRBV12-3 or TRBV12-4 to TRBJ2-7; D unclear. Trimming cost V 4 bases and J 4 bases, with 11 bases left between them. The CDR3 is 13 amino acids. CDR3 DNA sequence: TGTGCCAGCAGTTCCAGACATAGTTACGAGCAGTACTTC. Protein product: CASSSRHSYEQYF.

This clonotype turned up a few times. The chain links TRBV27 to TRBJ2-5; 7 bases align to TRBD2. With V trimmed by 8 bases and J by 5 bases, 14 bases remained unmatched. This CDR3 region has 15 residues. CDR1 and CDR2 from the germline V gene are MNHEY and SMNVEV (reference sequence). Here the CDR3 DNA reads TGTGCCAGCGCTCGACCGGGGGGAATGGTTGAGACCCAGTACTTC. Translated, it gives CASARPGGMVETQYF.

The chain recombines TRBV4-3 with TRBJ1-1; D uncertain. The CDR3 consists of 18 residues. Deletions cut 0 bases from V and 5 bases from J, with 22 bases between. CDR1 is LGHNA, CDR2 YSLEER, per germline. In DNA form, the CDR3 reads TGCGCCAGCAGCCAAGAAAGCGGTGGTCCCCCCCAAGGAACTGAAGCTTTCTTT. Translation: CASSQESGGPPQGTEAFF.

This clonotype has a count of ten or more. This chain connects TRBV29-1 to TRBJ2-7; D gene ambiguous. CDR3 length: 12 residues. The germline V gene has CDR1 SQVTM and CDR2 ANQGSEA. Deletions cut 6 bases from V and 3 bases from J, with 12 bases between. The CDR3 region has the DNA TGCAGCGTGATCGTTGTAGACTACGAGCAGTACTTC. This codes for CSVIVVDYEQYF.

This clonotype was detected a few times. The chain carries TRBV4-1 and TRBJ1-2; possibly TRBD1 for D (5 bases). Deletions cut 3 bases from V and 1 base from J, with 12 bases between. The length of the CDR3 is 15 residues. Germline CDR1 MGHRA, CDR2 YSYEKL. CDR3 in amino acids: CASSQGPLGNYGYTF. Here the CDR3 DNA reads TGCGCCAGCAGCCAGGGGCCCCTGGGTAACTATGGCTACACCTTC.

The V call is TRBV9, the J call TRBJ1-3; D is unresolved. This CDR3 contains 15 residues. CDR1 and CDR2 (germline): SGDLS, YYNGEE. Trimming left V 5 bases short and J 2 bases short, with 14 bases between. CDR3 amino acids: CASSPEGVAGNTIYF. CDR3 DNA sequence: TGTGCCAGCAGTCCGGAGGGAGTCGCTGGAAACACCATATATTTT. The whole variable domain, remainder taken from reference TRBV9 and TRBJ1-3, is DSGVTQTPKHLITATGQRVTLRCSPRSGDLSVYWYQQSLDQGLQFLIQYYNGEERAKGNILERFSAQQFPDLHSELNLSSLELGDSALYFCASSPEGVAGNTIYFGEGSWLTVV.

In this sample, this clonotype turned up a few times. The DNA of the CDR3 is TGTGCCAGCAGTTCTCAGCGGGTGAGCACAGATACGCAGTATTTT. It is translated as CASSSQRVSTDTQYF. The chain links TRBV12-3 or TRBV12-4 to TRBJ2-3; possible D gene TRBD2, 6 bases. CDR3 length equals 15 residues. Trimming removed 4 bases from V and 0 bases from J, with 11 bases in between.

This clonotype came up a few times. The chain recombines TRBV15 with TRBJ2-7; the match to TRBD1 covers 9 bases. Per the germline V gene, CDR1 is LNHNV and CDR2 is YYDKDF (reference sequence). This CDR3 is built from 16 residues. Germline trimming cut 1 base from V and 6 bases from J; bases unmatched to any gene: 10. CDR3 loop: CATSRAYRDREGEQYF. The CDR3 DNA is TGTGCCACCAGCAGAGCCTACCGGGACAGGGAGGGCGAGCAGTACTTC.

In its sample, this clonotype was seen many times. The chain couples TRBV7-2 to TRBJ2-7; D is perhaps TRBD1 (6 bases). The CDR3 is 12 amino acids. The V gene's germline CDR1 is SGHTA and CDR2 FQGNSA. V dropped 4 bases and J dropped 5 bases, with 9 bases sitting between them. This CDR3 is CASSSYRDEQYF. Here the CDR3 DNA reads TGTGCCAGCAGCTCTTACAGGGACGAGCAGTACTTC.

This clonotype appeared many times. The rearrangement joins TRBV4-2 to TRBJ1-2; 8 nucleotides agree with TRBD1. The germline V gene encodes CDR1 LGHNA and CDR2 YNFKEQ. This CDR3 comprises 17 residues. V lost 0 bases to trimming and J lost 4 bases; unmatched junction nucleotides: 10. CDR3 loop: CASSQEWAGGHSYGYTF. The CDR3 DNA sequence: TGTGCCAGCAGCCAAGAATGGGCAGGGGGCCACTCCTATGGCTACACCTTC.

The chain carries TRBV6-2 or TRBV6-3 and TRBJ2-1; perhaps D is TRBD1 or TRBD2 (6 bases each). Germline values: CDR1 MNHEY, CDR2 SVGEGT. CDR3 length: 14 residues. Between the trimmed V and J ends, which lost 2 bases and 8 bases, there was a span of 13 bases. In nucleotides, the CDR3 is TGTGCCAGCAGTTACGCCGAGGGGGGCGATGAGCAGTTCTTC. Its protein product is CASSYAEGGDEQFF.

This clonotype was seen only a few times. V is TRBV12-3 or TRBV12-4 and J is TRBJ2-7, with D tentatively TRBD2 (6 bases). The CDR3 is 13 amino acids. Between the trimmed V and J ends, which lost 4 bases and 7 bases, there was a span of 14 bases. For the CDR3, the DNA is TGTGCCAGCAGTTACGGGAGCATTTATGAGCAGTACTTC. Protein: CASSYGSIYEQYF.

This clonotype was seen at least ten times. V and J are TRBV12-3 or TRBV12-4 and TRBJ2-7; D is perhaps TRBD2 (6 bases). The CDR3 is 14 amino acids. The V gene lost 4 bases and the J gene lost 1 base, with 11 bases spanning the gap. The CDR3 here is CASSSTGTSYEQYF. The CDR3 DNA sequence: TGTGCCAGCAGTTCCACCGGGACTTCCTACGAGCAGTACTTC.

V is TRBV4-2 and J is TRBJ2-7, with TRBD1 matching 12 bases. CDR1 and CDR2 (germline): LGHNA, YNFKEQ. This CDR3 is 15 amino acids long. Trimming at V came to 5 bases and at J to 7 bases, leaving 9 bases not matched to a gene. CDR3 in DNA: TGTGCCAGCAGCTTTCCGGGACAGGGGGCCTGGGAGCAGTACTTC. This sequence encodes CASSFPGQGAWEQYF.

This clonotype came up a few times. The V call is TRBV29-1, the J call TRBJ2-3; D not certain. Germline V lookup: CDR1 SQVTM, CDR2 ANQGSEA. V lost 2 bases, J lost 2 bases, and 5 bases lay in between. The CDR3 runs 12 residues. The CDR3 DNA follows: TGCAGCGTTGAATTTTCCACAGATACGCAGTATTTT. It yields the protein CSVEFSTDTQYF.

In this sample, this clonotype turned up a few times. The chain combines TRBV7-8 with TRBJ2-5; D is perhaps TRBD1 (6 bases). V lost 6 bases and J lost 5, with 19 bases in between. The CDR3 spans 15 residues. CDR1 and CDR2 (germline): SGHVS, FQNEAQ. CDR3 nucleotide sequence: TGTGCCAGCAGTTCAGAAAAAGACAGGCACGAGACCCAGTACTTC. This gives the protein CASSSEKDRHETQYF.

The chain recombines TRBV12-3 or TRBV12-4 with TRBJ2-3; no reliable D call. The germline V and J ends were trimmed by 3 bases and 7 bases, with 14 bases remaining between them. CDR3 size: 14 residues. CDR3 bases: TGTGCCAGCAGTTTGGGCTCCTCGACTCATACGCAGTATTTT. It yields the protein CASSLGSSTHTQYF.

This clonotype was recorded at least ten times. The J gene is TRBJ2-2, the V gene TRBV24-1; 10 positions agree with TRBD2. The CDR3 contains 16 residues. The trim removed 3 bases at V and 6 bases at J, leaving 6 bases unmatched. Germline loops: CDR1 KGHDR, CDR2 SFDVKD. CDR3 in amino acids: CATSDISSGSPGELFF. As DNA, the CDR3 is TGTGCCACCAGTGATATCTCTAGCGGGAGCCCCGGGGAGCTGTTTTTT.